Listed below are T cell receptor beta chains from one sample, sequenced in a study of tumor-infiltrating lymphocytes in localized non-small cell lung cancer. Sequencing was performed with immunoSEQ multiplex PCR; in TCRdb, only in-frame clones are kept and a portion is missing. Among about 14,000 clones listed, around 81% were seen once. What was sequenced was lung tumor tissue. The receptors shown here come from a human donor with non-small cell lung cancer. The CDR3 runs from the conserved cysteine through the conserved F or W. D genes are given only for firm matches. The size field is filled for only some rows; it gives once, few, many or a size class.

v_call	j_call	d_call	clone_size	cdr3_nt	cdr3_aa
TRBV30	TRBJ1-6	.	.	TGTGCCTGGAGCGAGGGGCTAAATTCACCCCTCCACTTT	CAWSEGLNSPLHF
TRBV5-6	TRBJ2-7	.	.	TGTGCCACAAGGAGAACAGCTACCTACGAGCAGTACTTC	CATRRTATYEQYF
TRBV5-4	TRBJ1-2	.	.	TGTGCCAGCAGCTTGGAACAGGGCCCACAGAACTATGGCTACACCTTC	CASSLEQGPQNYGYTF
TRBV25-1	TRBJ1-6	TRBD1	.	TGTGCCAGCAGTGGACAGGGTTCGAATTCACCCCTCCACTTT	CASSGQGSNSPLHF
TRBV2	TRBJ2-7	TRBD2	.	TGTGCCAGCAGTGGGACTAGCGAAAAAAACGAGCAGTACTTC	CASSGTSEKNEQYF
TRBV6-5	TRBJ1-3	.	.	TGTGCCAGCAGCCTCGCAGGGACTTTTGGAAACACCATATATTTT	CASSLAGTFGNTIYF
TRBV7-9	TRBJ2-7	TRBD2	.	TGTGCCAGCAGCCGTGGACTAGCGGGAGGGGTAAACTACGAGCAGTACTTC	CASSRGLAGGVNYEQYF
TRBV10-3	TRBJ1-1	.	few	TGTGCCATCCAATCCGGGGAAACCGATGAAGCTTTCTTT	CAIQSGETDEAFF
TRBV4-3	TRBJ2-1	.	.	TGCGCCAGCAGCCAAGATTACGGGAGTCAATACAATGAGCAGTTCTTC	CASSQDYGSQYNEQFF
TRBV7-2	TRBJ2-1	.	once	TGTGCCAGCAGCCCTCAAGCCGAGCAGTTCTTC	CASSPQAEQFF
TRBV6-1	TRBJ1-2	.	.	TGTGCCAGCAGTGTAGGGGCGGGACAAATTGGCTACACCTTC	CASSVGAGQIGYTF
TRBV6-1	TRBJ2-2	TRBD1	.	TGTGCCAGCCGGAGACAGGGCAACACCGGGGAGCTGTTTTTT	CASRRQGNTGELFF
TRBV28	TRBJ2-7	.	few	TGTGCCAGCAGTTCTACTTCATCCTACGAGCAGTACTTC	CASSSTSSYEQYF
TRBV7-9	TRBJ2-1	TRBD2	.	TGTGCCAGCAGCCCAAACCAGGGGACTAGCGGGATAACCTACAATGAGCAGTTCTTC	CASSPNQGTSGITYNEQFF
TRBV19	TRBJ2-5	.	few	TGTGCCAGTAGTGGGGGGGAGACCCAGTACTTC	CASSGGETQYF
TRBV6-6	TRBJ1-1	.	.	TGTGCCAGCAGTTACGGGTTGGGGGGCAGGGGTGAAGCTTTCTTT	CASSYGLGGRGEAFF
TRBV19	TRBJ2-3	.	.	TGTGCCAGTAGTATCGGACAGTTCACAGATACGCAGTATTTT	CASSIGQFTDTQYF
TRBV6-5	TRBJ2-3	TRBD1	.	TGTGCCAGCAGTTTGGACAGGGGAAGGGGTACGCAGTATTTT	CASSLDRGRGTQYF